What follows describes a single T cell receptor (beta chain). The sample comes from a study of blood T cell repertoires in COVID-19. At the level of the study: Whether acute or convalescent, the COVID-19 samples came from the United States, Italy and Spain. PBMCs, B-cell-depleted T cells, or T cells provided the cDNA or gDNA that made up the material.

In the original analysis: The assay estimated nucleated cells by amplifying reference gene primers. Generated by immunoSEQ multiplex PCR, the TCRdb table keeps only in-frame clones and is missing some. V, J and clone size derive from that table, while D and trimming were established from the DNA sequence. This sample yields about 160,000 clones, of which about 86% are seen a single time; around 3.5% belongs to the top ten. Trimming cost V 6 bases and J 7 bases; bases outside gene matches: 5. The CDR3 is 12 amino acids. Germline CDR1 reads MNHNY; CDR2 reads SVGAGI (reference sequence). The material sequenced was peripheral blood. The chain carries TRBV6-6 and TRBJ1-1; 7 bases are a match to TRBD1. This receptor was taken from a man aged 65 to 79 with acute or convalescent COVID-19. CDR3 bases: TGTGCCAGCAGAACCCGGGACAGTGAAGCTTTCTTT. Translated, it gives CASRTRDSEAFF.